The clone carrying this TCR beta chain was found a few times. Its antigen remains unidentified. The data were obtained in a study of T-cell reconstitution after alpha-beta-depleted transplantation in children. General study points: Some patients' high day-60 TCRbeta diversity was attributed to recipient cells surviving conditioning. T-cell numbers and diversity one year post-transplant derived largely from freshly generated T cells.

This CDR3 comprises 19 residues. Germline trimming cut 4 bases from V and 0 bases from J; bases unmatched to any gene: 14. The germline V gene has CDR1 SGHRS and CDR2 YFSETQ. The library targeted TCRbeta and was prepared with unique molecular identifiers. TCRdb ran MiXCR on the PCR reads and lists one entry per CDR3 protein. The top ten clones hold approximately 11% of a sample with fewer than 400,000 distinct CDR3 sequences, more than 20% of them seen once. This clonotype originated in a male patient younger than 18 who had a stem cell transplant for acute lymphoblastic leukemia, so the T cells may come from the graft donor. The chain employs TRBV5-1 and TRBJ2-3; 10 bases are shared with TRBD2. The specimen comprised PBMCs, mostly from graft donor cells, sampled 180 days after TCRalphabeta/CD19-depleted stem cell transplant. This CDR3 reads CASSLSRSGRRTSTDTQYF. CDR3 coding DNA: TGCGCCAGCAGCCTGTCACGTAGCGGGAGGAGAACTAGCACAGATACGCAGTATTTT. Filled out from reference TRBV5-1 and TRBJ2-3, the complete variable domain reads KAGVTQTPRYLIKTRGQQVTLSCSPISGHRSVSWYQQTPGQGLQFLFEYFSETQRNKGNFPGRFSGRQFSNSRSEMNVSTLELGDSALYLCASSLSRSGRRTSTDTQYFGPGTRLTVL.